The 3 T cell receptor beta chains below were found in one sample sequenced in a study of blood T cell repertoires in COVID-19. Method: immunoSEQ multiplex PCR; TCRdb's copy keeps in-frame clones and lacks some. The sample has approximately 260,000 clones; more than 70% are singletons. Sequences were obtained from PBMCs or T cells enriched from blood (not recorded which). These TCRs come from a woman in her thirties or forties with acute COVID-19.

Regarding this clone: Other DNA sequences of this sample code for an identical CDR3. The chain carries TRBV18 and TRBJ2-1; 11 bases align to TRBD2. The CDR3 totals 15 residues. Per the germline V gene, CDR1 is KGHSH and CDR2 is LQKENI. V lost 3 bases, J lost 3 bases, and 1 base stayed unmatched. CDR3 in DNA: TGTGCCAGCTCACCGGGACTAGCGGACTACAATGAGCAGTTCTTC. Its protein is CASSPGLADYNEQFF.

The chain is built from TRBV5-4 and TRBJ2-3, with TRBD1 identical over 10 bases. CDR1 and CDR2 (germline): SGHNT, YYREEE (reference sequence). Trimming removed 3 bases from V and 4 bases from J; junction bases left unmatched: 8. The CDR3 loop spans 16 amino acids. Here the CDR3 reads CASSSTPGTGADTQYF. CDR3 in DNA: TGTGCCAGCAGCTCAACTCCGGGGACAGGGGCAGATACGCAGTATTTT.

The chain carries TRBV19 and TRBJ1-5, with a tentative D call TRBD1 (5 bases). CDR3 length: 15 amino acids. The ends were cut back, 4 bases at V and 3 bases at J, with 13 bases in the middle. Per germline, CDR1 LNHDA and CDR2 SQIVND (reference sequence). DNA of the CDR3: TGTGCCAGTAGTACGATCCGGGACTCCAATCAGCCCCAGCATTTT. Translated, it gives CASSTIRDSNQPQHF.